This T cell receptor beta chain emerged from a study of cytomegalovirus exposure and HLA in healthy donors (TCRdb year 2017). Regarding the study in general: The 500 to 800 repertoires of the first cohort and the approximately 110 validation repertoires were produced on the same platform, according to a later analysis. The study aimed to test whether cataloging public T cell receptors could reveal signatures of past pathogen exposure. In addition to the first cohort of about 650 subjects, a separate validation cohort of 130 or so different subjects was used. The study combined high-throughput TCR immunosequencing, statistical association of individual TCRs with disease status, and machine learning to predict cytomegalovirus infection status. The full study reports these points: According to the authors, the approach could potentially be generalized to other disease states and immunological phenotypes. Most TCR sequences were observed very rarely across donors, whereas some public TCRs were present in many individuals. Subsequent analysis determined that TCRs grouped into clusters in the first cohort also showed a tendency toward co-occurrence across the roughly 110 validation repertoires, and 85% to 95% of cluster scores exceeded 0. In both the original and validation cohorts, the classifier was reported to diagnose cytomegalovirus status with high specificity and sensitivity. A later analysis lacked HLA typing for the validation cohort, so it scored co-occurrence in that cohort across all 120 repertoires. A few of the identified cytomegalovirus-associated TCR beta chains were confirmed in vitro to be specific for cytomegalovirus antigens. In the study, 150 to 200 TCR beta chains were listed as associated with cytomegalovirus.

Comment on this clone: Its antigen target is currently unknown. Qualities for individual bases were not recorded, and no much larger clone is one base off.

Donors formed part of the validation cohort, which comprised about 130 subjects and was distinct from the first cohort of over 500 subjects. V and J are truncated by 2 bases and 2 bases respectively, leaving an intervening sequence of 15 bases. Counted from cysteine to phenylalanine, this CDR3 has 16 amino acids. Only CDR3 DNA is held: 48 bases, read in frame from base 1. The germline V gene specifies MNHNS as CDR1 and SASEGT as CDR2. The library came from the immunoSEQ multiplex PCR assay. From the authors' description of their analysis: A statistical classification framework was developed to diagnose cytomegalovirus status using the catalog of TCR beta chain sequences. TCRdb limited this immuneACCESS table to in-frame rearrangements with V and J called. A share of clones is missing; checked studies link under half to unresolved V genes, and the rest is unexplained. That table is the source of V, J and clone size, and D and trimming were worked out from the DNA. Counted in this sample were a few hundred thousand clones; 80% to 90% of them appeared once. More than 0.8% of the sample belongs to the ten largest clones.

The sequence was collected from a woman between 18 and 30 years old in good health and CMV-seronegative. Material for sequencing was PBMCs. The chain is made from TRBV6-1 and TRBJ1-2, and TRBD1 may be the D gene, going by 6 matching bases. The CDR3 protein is CASSEYRGIGNYGYTF. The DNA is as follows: TGTGCCAGCAGTGAATATAGGGGGATAGGAAACTATGGCTACACCTTC.